The rows below give T cell receptor beta chains drawn from one sample of a study of blood T cell repertoires in COVID-19. Repertoires were generated with immunoSEQ multiplex PCR, while TCRdb's copy carries only in-frame clones and drops some. Here the sample spans some 87,000 clones, about 92% being singletons. The specimen sequenced was peripheral blood. The receptors shown here come from a woman in her sixties or seventies with active COVID-19. The conserved cysteine and the conserved F or W are not part of the CDR3 here.

len: 13
j_gene: TRBJ2-1
v_gene: TRBV20-1
CDR3aa: SASPLAGGDHEQF

len: 14
j_gene: TRBJ1-6
v_gene: TRBV5-1
CDR3aa: ASSTEQGGYNSPLH

len: 14
j_gene: TRBJ2-1
v_gene: TRBV19
CDR3aa: ASSIAGTGNYNEQF

len: 12
j_gene: TRBJ1-5
v_gene: TRBV9
CDR3aa: ASSVGTGEGPQH

len: 11
j_gene: TRBJ1-5
v_gene: TRBV28
CDR3aa: AAGANSNQPQH

len: 13
j_gene: TRBJ1-6
v_gene: TRBV14
CDR3aa: ASSGRDRWNSPLH

len: 11
j_gene: TRBJ2-3
v_gene: TRBV11-2
CDR3aa: ASAVRYTDTQY

len: 16
j_gene: TRBJ1-6
v_gene: TRBV28
CDR3aa: ASSPPSLLDRVGSPLH

len: 13
j_gene: TRBJ2-7
v_gene: TRBV5-4
CDR3aa: ASSLPGHGTYEQY

len: 16
j_gene: TRBJ2-6
v_gene: TRBV7-2
CDR3aa: ASSWGLAGTRGANVLT

len: 11
j_gene: TRBJ1-2
v_gene: TRBV2
CDR3aa: ASSELIRAGYT

len: 10
j_gene: TRBJ2-1
v_gene: TRBV6-5
CDR3aa: ASRGDSNEQF

len: 13
j_gene: TRBJ2-1
v_gene: TRBV11-3
CDR3aa: ASSRGRAAYNEQF

len: 14
j_gene: TRBJ1-5
v_gene: TRBV6-1
CDR3aa: ASSGDNLLSNQPQH

len: 12
j_gene: TRBJ2-7
v_gene: TRBV1
CDR3aa: TSFARSGVNEQY

len: 16
j_gene: TRBJ2-1
v_gene: TRBV7-2
CDR3aa: ASSLVGGAGTGQGEQF

len: 13
j_gene: TRBJ1-3
v_gene: TRBV4-3
CDR3aa: ASSQGAGGGNTIY

len: 13
j_gene: TRBJ2-7
v_gene: TRBV5-1
CDR3aa: ASSFLAGDPYEQY

len: 11
j_gene: TRBJ1-1
v_gene: TRBV6-5
CDR3aa: ASRRQGSTEAF

len: 13
j_gene: TRBJ2-3
v_gene: TRBV5-1
CDR3aa: ASSLRDRGRDTQY

len: 14
j_gene: TRBJ1-1
v_gene: TRBV24-1
CDR3aa: ATSAGTGGLNTEAF

len: 12
j_gene: TRBJ2-5
v_gene: TRBV4-1
CDR3aa: ASSQVGGKETQY

len: 11
j_gene: TRBJ1-4
v_gene: TRBV12-5
CDR3aa: ASGPAGDEKLF